This T cell receptor beta chain was sequenced in a study of T cell repertoires in aging, cancer and after chemotherapy. Study information: Donor ages fell into six groups from 30 or younger up to 70 or older. Study results and caveats: In healthy donors, age-related TCR diversity loss mainly reflected lost richness. Untreated cancer patients had significantly lower blood TCR diversity than age-matched healthy donors.

Amplification of TCR beta used genomic DNA extracted from peripheral blood. By its share, this clonotype is medium-sized (0.01 to 0.1%). The antigen remains undetermined. This CDR3 region has 14 residues. Trimming cost V 5 bases and J 1 base, with 10 bases left between them. Germline CDR1 KGHSH, CDR2 LQKENI. Rearranged V-D-J TRB sequences were amplified with a mixed TRB-A/B primer pool. Using its own MiXCR run on the multiplex PCR reads, TCRdb lists one record per CDR3 protein. The sample has under 4,500 distinct CDR3 sequences; roughly two fifths are singletons. The sample comprised blood. V gene TRBV18 combines with J gene TRBJ2-3; D may be TRBD1 (6 bases). The TCR originated in a human donor with a blood cancer. The CDR3 is CASSGGYGTDTQYF. The CDR3 DNA reads as TGTGCCAGCTCAGGGGGCTATGGCACAGATACGCAGTATTTT. Filled out from reference TRBV18 and TRBJ2-3, the complete variable domain reads NAGVMQNPRHLVRRRGQEARLRCSPMKGHSHVYWYRQLPEEGLKFMVYLQKENIIDESGMPKERFSAEFPKEGPSILRIQQVVRGDSAAYFCASSGGYGTDTQYFGPGTRLTVL.